The 19 T cell receptor beta chains below come from one sample, sequenced in a study of T cells in Graves' hyperthyroidism and ophthalmopathy. Regions amplified from RNA transcripts were the TCR beta CDR3 regions. The study used the HTBI primer set for a first-round RT-PCR of the TCR CDR3. TCRdb re-called the multiplex PCR reads with MiXCR, one entry per CDR3 protein. The table records hundreds of thousands of distinct CDR3 sequences, approximately 19% of them present only once. Sequencing input: blood. Receptors originate from a young woman with Graves' hyperthyroidism.

This chain connects TRBV5-8 to TRBJ1-3; perhaps TRBD1 as D (6 bases). The V end was cut by 4 bases, the J end by 0 bases, with 11 bases between. The length of the CDR3 is 15 residues. CDR1 and CDR2 from the germline V gene are SGHTS and YDEGEE. The CDR3 loop reads CASSPGHSSGNTIYF. The CDR3 nucleotides are TGTGCCAGCAGCCCGGGACATAGCTCTGGAAACACCATATATTTT. The full variable domain, in which reference TRBV5-8 and TRBJ1-3 provide the parts outside the CDR3, is EAGVTQSPTHLIKTRGQQATLRCSPISGHTSVYWYQQALGLGLQFLLWYDEGEERNRGNFPPRFSGRQFPNYSSELNVNALELEDSALYLCASSPGHSSGNTIYFGEGSWLTVV.

There are many counts of this clonotype. The CDR3 DNA reads TGCGCCAGCTCCGGGGCCTCCTCCAACTATGGCTACACCTTC. Translation gives CASSGASSNYGYTF. V and J are TRBV5-1 and TRBJ1-2; D possibly corresponds to TRBD1 (5 bases). CDR1 and CDR2 from the germline V gene are SGHRS and YFSETQ. Trimming stripped 7 bases from V and 2 bases from J, with 15 bases between. The length of the CDR3 is 14 residues.

The sample holds many counts of this clonotype. The chain links TRBV28 to TRBJ1-5; no reliable D call. Germline V CDR1 and CDR2: MDHEN, SYDVKM. The CDR3 loop spans 15 amino acids. V lost 3 bases to trimming and J lost 2 bases, with 11 bases between them. For the CDR3, the DNA is TGTGCCAGCAGTTTGATCATGAGCGGCAATCAGCCCCAGCATTTT. Amino acids: CASSLIMSGNQPQHF.

This clonotype was observed many times. The chain joins TRBV6-5 to TRBJ1-2; 9 bases align to TRBD1. CDR1 and CDR2 (germline): MNHEY, SVGAGI. The length of the CDR3 is 15 residues. After removal of 2 bases from V and 7 bases from J, the junction contained 8 bases not matched to a gene. The CDR3 here is CASSYIGQGKGGYTF. The CDR3 DNA reads TGTGCCAGCAGTTACATAGGACAGGGGAAGGGTGGCTACACCTTC.

Ten or more counts support this clonotype. The CDR3 sequence: CASSSRDTIYF. CDR3 nucleotides: TGTGCCAGCAGCTCCCGAGACACCATATATTTT. This chain joins TRBV12-3 or TRBV12-4 and TRBJ1-3; D gene ambiguous. V was pared by 6 bases and J by 8 bases, with 8 bases between. CDR3 size: 11 residues.

This clonotype was detected ten times or more. The rearrangement uses TRBV6-5 and TRBJ1-3; maybe TRBD1 (5 bases). Germline CDR1 and CDR2: MNHEY and SVGAGI. The V end lost 2 bases, the J end lost 0 bases, and 11 bases lay between the germline ends. This CDR3 region has 16 residues. The CDR3 loop is CASSYARDGSGNTIYF. For the CDR3, the DNA is TGTGCCAGCAGTTACGCCCGGGACGGCTCTGGAAACACCATATATTTT.

This clonotype has ten or more counts. This chain links TRBV5-6 with TRBJ1-1, with D possibly being TRBD1 (5 bases). The CDR3 extends over 11 amino acids. CDR1 and CDR2 from the germline V gene are SGHDT and YYEEEE. Trimming removed 4 bases from V and 7 bases from J, with 8 bases in between. CDR3 nucleotide sequence: TGTGCCAGCAGCCAGGGACGTGAAGCTTTCTTT. It encodes CASSQGREAFF.

This clonotype has ten or more counts. This chain joins TRBV20-1 and TRBJ2-5, with no clear D. V gave up 0 bases and J gave up 7 bases, with 12 bases separating them. CDR3 length: 13 amino acids. CDR1 is DFQATT and CDR2 is SNEGSKA in the germline V gene (reference sequence). The DNA for the CDR3 is TGCAGTGCTAGAGAGGACGATCCCGGGACCCAGTACTTC. Protein product: CSAREDDPGTQYF.

The chain carries TRBV7-2 and TRBJ2-6, with a possible D match to TRBD2 (6 bases). Germline V gives CDR1 SGHTA, CDR2 FQGNSA. Trimming stripped 6 bases from V and 0 bases from J, with 9 bases between. This CDR3 region has 15 residues. This CDR3 is CASSLASSGANVLTF. CDR3 DNA sequence: TGTGCCAGCAGTCTAGCGAGCTCTGGGGCCAACGTCCTGACTTTC.

This clonotype was seen many times. V gene TRBV30 combines with J gene TRBJ2-7; D not certain. The CDR3 extends over 12 amino acids. CDR1 and CDR2 (germline): GTSNPN, SVGIG (reference sequence). The V end was cut by 2 bases, the J end by 0 bases, with 5 bases between. DNA for the CDR3: TGTGCCTGGAGTACGTTCTCCTACGAGCAGTACTTC. This encodes CAWSTFSYEQYF.

Ten or more counts support this clonotype. The chain links TRBV5-1 to TRBJ2-7, with 10 nucleotides matching TRBD2. The V gene's germline CDR1 is SGHRS and CDR2 YFSETQ. The CDR3 extends over 15 amino acids. Trimming at V came to 2 bases and at J to 5 bases, leaving 7 bases not matched to a gene. The CDR3 loop reads CASSFNSGGINEQYF. In nucleotides, the CDR3 is TGCGCCAGCAGCTTTAATAGCGGGGGGATTAACGAGCAGTACTTC.

This clonotype was recorded many times. This chain joins TRBV6-1 and TRBJ2-2; D is uncertain. Per the germline V gene, CDR1 is MNHNS and CDR2 is SASEGT. The CDR3 covers 13 residues. V lost 6 bases, J lost 4 bases, and 9 bases lay in between. CDR3 DNA: TGTGCCAGCAGCAAACACGGCACCGGGGAGCTGTTTTTT. It yields the protein CASSKHGTGELFF.

This clonotype was counted many times. The chain couples TRBV12-3 or TRBV12-4 to TRBJ1-6; 7 bases agree with TRBD1. V shed 3 bases, J shed 10 bases, and the junction held 6 bases outside the gene matches. The CDR3 is made up of 14 amino acids. In DNA form, the CDR3 reads TGTGCCAGCAGTTTTTGGGACAGACTGTCACCCCTCCACTTT. It encodes CASSFWDRLSPLHF.

This clonotype occurred many times. The V call is TRBV12-3 or TRBV12-4, the J call TRBJ1-1; 9 bases fit TRBD1. The CDR3 extends over 14 amino acids. The J segment lost 5 bases and the V segment lost 7 bases, leaving 8 bases of the junction unmatched. This CDR3 is CASNKNRGRTEAFF. DNA of the CDR3: TGTGCCAGCAACAAAAACAGGGGGCGGACTGAAGCTTTCTTT.

This clonotype occurred many times. For the CDR3, the DNA is TGTGCCAGCAGTTTATGCGAACAGATGAACACTGAAGCTTTCTTT. The encoded protein is CASSLCEQMNTEAFF. The chain is built from TRBV28 and TRBJ1-1; D unclear. Germline CDR1 reads MDHEN; CDR2 reads SYDVKM. The germline V and J ends were trimmed by 0 bases and 0 bases, with 8 bases remaining between them. The CDR3 consists of 15 residues.

This clonotype was counted many times. V usage is TRBV12-3 or TRBV12-4 and J usage is TRBJ1-1, with TRBD1 matching 9 bases. The J segment lost 5 bases and the V segment lost 6 bases, leaving 7 bases of the junction unmatched. The CDR3 is 14 amino acids. The CDR3 loop reads CASSPGQGWTEAFF. The CDR3, as DNA: TGTGCCAGCAGCCCAGGACAGGGGTGGACTGAAGCTTTCTTT.

This clonotype appeared many times. The genes are TRBV24-1 and TRBJ1-1; 10 nucleotides line up with TRBD1. Germline values: CDR1 KGHDR, CDR2 SFDVKD. Trimming removed 7 bases from V and 5 bases from J; junction bases left unmatched: 9. The CDR3 is 15 amino acids. The CDR3 bases are TGTGCCACCAGGTCAACCGGGACAGGGGAAACTGAAGCTTTCTTT. It codes for CATRSTGTGETEAFF.

This clonotype showed up many times. The chain employs TRBV6-1 and TRBJ1-2; D possibly corresponds to TRBD1 (6 bases). CDR3 length: 15 amino acids. CDR1 is MNHNS, CDR2 SASEGT, per germline. The V end lost 1 base, the J end lost 4 bases, and 13 bases lay between the germline ends. The DNA for the CDR3 is TGTGCCAGCAGTGAAGGCGGCAGGGGACCCTATGGCTACACCTTC. It specifies CASSEGGRGPYGYTF.

This clonotype came up many times. The V gene is TRBV6-1, the J gene TRBJ1-1; D gene uncertain. The CDR3 totals 12 residues. Trimming took 3 bases from V and 3 from J, leaving 5 bases between them. The V gene's germline CDR1 is MNHNS and CDR2 SASEGT. CDR3 nucleotide sequence: TGTGCCAGCAGTGACCGCTACACTGAAGCTTTCTTT. Encoded protein: CASSDRYTEAFF.